This T cell receptor (beta chain) derives from a study of T cells in Graves' hyperthyroidism and ophthalmopathy. Amplified regions were TCR beta CDR3 sequences from RNA transcripts. The HTBI primer set was used in a first-round RT-PCR of the TCR CDR3. In TCRdb, the multiplex PCR reads were re-called with MiXCR into one record per CDR3 protein. This table has fewer than 650,000 distinct CDR3 sequences, roughly 15% appearing once. This clonotype was counted ten times or more. Fresh peripheral blood, under 13 ml, was the source of the PBMCs. Germline V gives CDR1 MDHEN, CDR2 SYDVKM. V dropped 5 bases and J dropped 2; count of bases not matched to a gene: 8. The CDR3 totals 16 residues.

The sequence was obtained from a woman aged 40 to 50 with Graves' hyperthyroidism. Sequencing was carried out using blood. The V gene is TRBV28, the J gene TRBJ2-2; 7 bases are a match to TRBD1. In DNA form, the CDR3 reads TGTGCCAGCAGTCCAGGGACAGCTGCAAACACCGGGGAGCTGTTTTTT. Translation gives CASSPGTAANTGELFF.